This TCR beta chain emerged from a study of OX40 agonist ivuxolimab in advanced cancers. Unmatched junction bases numbered 11, after V lost 11 bases and J lost 2 bases. The CDR3 totals 14 residues. Germline V lookup: CDR1 MDHEN, CDR2 SYDVKM. Sequenced by immunoSEQ multiplex PCR; TCRdb stores in-frame clones only, minus some. The data show about 100,000 clones, with about 91% seen just once and approximately 0.58% held by the top ten. The TCR originated in an adult with an advanced solid tumor such as melanoma, head and neck, liver or kidney cancer. This sample comprised CD4+ or CD8+ T cells sorted from blood, obtained in a trial of the OX40 agonist ivuxolimab. V is TRBV28 and J is TRBJ2-7; 8 bases align to TRBD2. The CDR3 reads CAVKGAGEPYEQYF. The CDR3 DNA follows: TGTGCCGTCAAGGGAGCGGGAGAACCCTACGAGCAGTACTTC.